This is a list of T cell receptor beta chains from one sample in a study of tumor-infiltrating lymphocytes in primary liver carcinoma. Using its own MiXCR run on the multiplex PCR reads, TCRdb lists one record per CDR3 protein. Altogether approximately 120,000 distinct CDR3 sequences are present, around 64% being singletons, with the ten largest covering roughly 8%. The material sequenced was liver tumor tissue from sampling region 3. These receptors all come from a woman aged 60-75 years with primary liver carcinoma and hepatitis B virus infection. CDR3s include the opening cysteine and the closing phenylalanine or tryptophan. Each record gives: J gene, V gene, D gene, CDR3 protein. D genes are given only for firm matches.

TRBJ2-3 | TRBV11-2 | TRBD2 | CASRDRPSGRRYTQYF
TRBJ2-2 | TRBV28 | . | CASTDRGGDTGELFF
TRBJ1-2 | TRBV11-2 | . | CASSLAGGYDYTF
TRBJ2-3 | TRBV5-4 | . | CASSRIQGSDTQYF
TRBJ2-7 | TRBV6-5 | TRBD2 | CASSKQREGYEQYF
TRBJ2-4 | TRBV6-1 | . | CASSESGTDKNIQYF
TRBJ2-2 | TRBV11-2 | . | CASNARQRGTGELFF
TRBJ1-2 | TRBV11-2 | . | CASGFFTNYGHTF
TRBJ2-1 | TRBV24-1 | TRBD2 | CATSVGTSGTLYNEQFF
TRBJ2-7 | TRBV29-1 | . | CSAMTSGTGTPYEQYF
TRBJ2-3 | TRBV29-1 | TRBD1 | CSVLGQGSNTDTQYF
TRBJ2-1 | TRBV11-3 | . | CTISLDPRSSACNEQFF
TRBJ1-3 | TRBV11-2 | . | CASSLDSHSGNTIYF
TRBJ2-2 | TRBV10-3 | . | CAVQRSTGELFF
TRBJ2-3 | TRBV29-1 | TRBD1 | CSVDDRGTDTQYF
TRBJ2-3 | TRBV5-4 | . | CASSFRDQSTDTQCF
TRBJ2-3 | TRBV11-3 | . | CANSPRLDTQYF
TRBJ2-1 | TRBV29-1 | TRBD2 | CSVEGGREVDEQFF
TRBJ2-3 | TRBV5-1 | TRBD2 | CASSLDGTGGGDTQFF
TRBJ1-6 | TRBV11-3 | TRBD1 | CASSFAMGGDSGSPLHF
TRBJ1-1 | TRBV11-2 | . | CASSLLGVVKTEASF
TRBJ1-2 | TRBV6-5 | . | CASRLYREGGYTF
TRBJ1-1 | TRBV5-8 | TRBD1 | CASSRTGNTEAFF
TRBJ2-6 | TRBV28 | . | CASTPGGLSGANVVTF
TRBJ2-7 | TRBV6-2/TRBV6-3 | . | CASGYGSYEQYF
TRBJ2-1 | TRBV29-1 | . | CSVAGRSRKNNKQFF
TRBJ1-2 | TRBV5-6 | . | CASSRCELEYGYTF
. | TRBV6-6 | TRBD1 | CASSYRTGGTQPQYF
TRBJ2-5 | TRBV12-3/TRBV12-4 | TRBD2 | CASSFRLAGEGETQYF
TRBJ2-7 | TRBV29-1 | . | CSVKVGARGTGNYEQYF
TRBJ1-3 | TRBV4-1 | TRBD1 | CAISQEQMTGDGNTIYF
TRBJ2-3 | TRBV19 | . | CVSSIGDTQYF
TRBJ1-1 | TRBV19 | TRBD1 | CASSTGTGVSLNTEAFF
TRBJ2-7 | TRBV11-2 | . | CASSLTEQFNEQCF
TRBJ2-1 | TRBV11-2 | . | CAGSRLSPEVANEQFF
TRBJ2-5 | TRBV6-1 | TRBD2 | CASSEVAGEQEIKYF
TRBJ2-2 | TRBV7-8 | TRBD1 | CVSRPRQTGRTGELFF
. | TRBV5-1 | . | CASSLGTTSKSGANTQHF
TRBJ2-1 | TRBV2 | . | CASSESGAGTGQFF